These 23 T cell receptor beta chains were all obtained from the same sample, sequenced in a study of tumor-infiltrating lymphocytes in primary liver carcinoma (dated by TCRdb to about 2017). Blood RNA was extracted from unsorted whole blood using TRIzol reagent, and germline DNA was obtained with the DNeasy Blood & Tissue kit. TCRdb records Illumina HiSeq 2500 as the sequencer. Starting from around 500 ng total RNA, TCRbeta-specific cDNA was produced by reverse transcription with a constant-region primer and ProtoScript II reverse transcriptase. Three nested multiplex PCR rounds, following a slightly modified ARM-PCR procedure, were used to build the TCRbeta libraries. Each of the first two PCR rounds ran for approximately 11 cycles using multiplex TRBV1-TRBV30 forward primers together with a Cbeta reverse primer. TCRdb reanalyzed the raw reads on its own, using fastp at Q25 for trimming and MiXCR for clone calling, and kept in-frame beta chains. CDR3 protein duplicates are merged, each entry listing the most common genes and DNA. Here the sample has over 250,000 distinct CDR3 sequences; 45% to 70% occur a single time. The ten most abundant clones make up about 15% of the sample.

Input material: peripheral blood. The receptor source for this set is a woman aged 25 to 39 with primary liver carcinoma and hepatitis B virus infection.

This clonotype has ten or more counts. The CDR3 loop reads CSVEEGRQYF. The CDR3 DNA sequence: TGCAGCGTTGAAGAGGGCCGGCAGTATTTT. The chain couples TRBV29-1 to TRBJ2-3; D remains unclear. CDR3 size: 10 residues. Germline lookup yields CDR1 SQVTM and CDR2 ANQGSEA. With 0 bases removed from V and 11 bases from J, the gap between germline ends came to 6 bases.

The V call is TRBV29-1, the J call TRBJ2-7; a weak D match, TRBD2 (5 bases). Trimming cost V 8 bases and J 10 bases, with 18 bases left between them. The CDR3 is 11 amino acids. The germline gives CDR1 SQVTM, CDR2 ANQGSEA. DNA of the CDR3: TGCAGCTTTATGGGAGCGCGGAAACAGTACTTC. Translated, it gives CSFMGARKQYF.

Only one count was recorded for this clonotype. The rearrangement uses TRBV6-2 or TRBV6-3 and TRBJ1-5, with TRBD1 matching over 7 bases. Germline V gene sequence: CDR1 MNHEY, CDR2 SVGEGT. CDR3 size: 18 residues. The chain's CDR3 is CTSSYGGQANSFNQPQHF. The CDR3 region has the DNA TGTACTAGCAGTTACGGTGGACAGGCCAATTCTTTCAATCAGCCCCAGCATTTT.

This clonotype has at least ten counts. This CDR3 reads CASSYRADNEQFF. Written as DNA, the CDR3 is TGTGCCAGCAGTTACAGGGCGGACAATGAGCAGTTCTTC. V and J are TRBV6-5 and TRBJ2-1; D is ambiguous. Germline CDR1 is MNHEY and CDR2 is SVGAGI. The CDR3 runs to 13 residues. V lost 2 bases to trimming and J lost 5 bases, with 7 bases between them.

This clonotype has at least ten counts. V gene TRBV12-3 or TRBV12-4 combines with J gene TRBJ2-1; no reliable D call. This CDR3 is 12 amino acids long. Trimming shortened V by 3 bases and J by 7 bases, and 7 bases separated the two germline ends. The CDR3 here is CASSFWRNEQFF. The CDR3 DNA sequence: TGTGCCAGCAGTTTCTGGAGAAATGAGCAGTTCTTC.

This clonotype was recorded a few times. The chain employs TRBV5-4 and TRBJ2-3; 14 bases are shared with TRBD2. Per germline, CDR1 SGHNT and CDR2 YYREEE (reference sequence). The CDR3 loop spans 20 amino acids. Losses at the gene ends were 2 bases for V and 3 bases for J; bases not matched to a gene: 14. The CDR3 is CASSFFRGTSGRRLTDTQYF. In DNA form, the CDR3 reads TGTGCCAGCAGCTTTTTCCGAGGGACTAGCGGGAGAAGGTTAACAGATACGCAGTATTTT.

This clonotype has more than one count but fewer than ten. The gene calls are TRBV12-3 or TRBV12-4 and TRBJ1-2; unclear D gene. V was shortened by 2 bases and J by 2 bases, with 6 bases between the two germline ends. This CDR3 spans 13 amino acids. The CDR3 bases are TGTGCCAGCAGTTTACTCCGCAACTATGGCTACACCTTC. It specifies CASSLLRNYGYTF.

This clonotype has a count of ten or more. The chain is built from TRBV11-2 and TRBJ2-7; possible D gene TRBD1, 5 bases. The CDR3 totals 15 residues. Trimming pared 5 bases from V and 0 bases from J, leaving 14 bases between. Germline values: CDR1 SGHAT, CDR2 FQNNGV. DNA for the CDR3: TGTGCCAGCAGCGGATACAGGCTCCGCTCCTACGAGCAGTACTTC. This sequence encodes CASSGYRLRSYEQYF.

This clonotype was seen repeatedly, ten times or more. This chain joins TRBV4-3 and TRBJ2-2; D is uncertain. The V gene's germline CDR1 is LGHNA and CDR2 YSLEER. Trimming removed 0 bases at V and 5 bases at J, with 13 bases between. The CDR3 loop spans 16 amino acids. The CDR3 DNA sequence: TGCGCCAGCAGCCAAGAGTCGAGAGTTAGGACCGGGGAGCTGTTTTTT. Amino acid sequence: CASSQESRVRTGELFF.

This clonotype was counted at least ten times. The V gene is TRBV6-6, the J gene TRBJ1-5; perhaps TRBD1 as D (6 bases). The CDR3 consists of 12 residues. The V gene's germline CDR1 is MNHNY and CDR2 SVGAGI (reference sequence). Trimming left V 6 bases short and J 5 bases short, with 8 bases between. The CDR3: CASRQGDQPQHF. The CDR3 DNA reads as TGTGCCAGCAGACAGGGTGATCAGCCCCAGCATTTT.

V gene TRBV6-6 combines with J gene TRBJ2-5; 8 nucleotides line up with TRBD1. The ends lost 6 bases at V and 5 bases at J; junction bases unmatched: 11. This CDR3 comprises 15 residues. Germline CDR1 is MNHNY and CDR2 is SVGAGI (reference sequence). This chain's CDR3 is CASSRQGPLKETQYF. The CDR3 DNA is TGTGCCAGCAGCCGACAGGGGCCTCTTAAGGAGACCCAGTACTTC.

This clonotype has only a few counts. A much larger clone sits a single nucleotide away, making a read error possible. The chain links TRBV6-5 to TRBJ2-7; 7 nucleotides match TRBD2. The germline V gene encodes CDR1 MNHEY and CDR2 SVGAGI. This CDR3 is built from 14 residues. V dropped 6 bases and J dropped 5; count of bases not matched to a gene: 10. CDR3 in amino acids: CASSRTGGRHEQYF. The CDR3 nucleotides read TGTGCCAGCAGCCGGACTGGCGGGAGACACGAGCAGTACTTC.

A remark on this clonotype: This may stem from a read error, because a much larger clone lies one nucleotide away. The rearrangement joins TRBV6-2 or TRBV6-3 to TRBJ1-1, with unresolved D. This CDR3 is 16 amino acids long. CDR1 and CDR2 from the germline V gene are MNHEY and SVGEGT. CDR3 loop: CPSSYPRAGRNTEAFF. The CDR3 DNA sequence: TGTCCCAGCAGTTACCCGCGGGCAGGAAGGAACACTGAAGCTTTCTTT.

The rearrangement joins TRBV4-2 to TRBJ2-2; D perhaps matches TRBD2 (6 bases). Germline CDR1 is LGHNA and CDR2 is YNFKEQ. The CDR3 is made up of 18 amino acids. V was trimmed by 6 bases and J by 10 bases, leaving 30 bases between them. The CDR3 nucleotides are TGTGCCAGCAGTCCCTTCCCCGGGGGAGTAGCGGCTCCTGAGGAGCTGTTTTTT. Translation: CASSPFPGGVAAPEELFF.

This clonotype occurred many times. CDR3 bases: TGTGCCAGCAGCTTAGATGGAGCAGTAGATACGCAGTATTTT. Its protein is CASSLDGAVDTQYF. V usage is TRBV11-2 and J usage is TRBJ2-3; D is uncertain. Deletions cut 0 bases from V and 5 bases from J, with 9 bases between. The CDR3 covers 14 residues. CDR1 is SGHAT, CDR2 FQNNGV, per germline.

As concerns this clonotype: It is likely a read error, because the conserved phenylalanine at the end of the CDR3 is missing. The rearrangement uses TRBV11-2 and TRBJ2-7; D is uncertain. The CDR3 spans 15 residues. CDR1 is SGHAT, CDR2 FQNNGV, per germline. Trimming took off 3 bases at V and 0 bases at J, with 12 bases between the two ends. The chain's CDR3 is CASSLVPQSSYEQYI. DNA for the CDR3: TGTGCCAGCAGCTTGGTTCCCCAGAGCTCCTACGAGCAGTACATC.

This clonotype was detected only once. A read error may account for a junction end that differs from germline. The gene calls are TRBV6-2 or TRBV6-3 and TRBJ2-2; D remains unclear. CDR1 is MNHEY, CDR2 SVGEGT, per germline. This CDR3 spans 16 amino acids. CDR3: CASSPLGIANTRELFF. The DNA for the CDR3 is TGTGCCAGCAGCCCCCTGGGCATCGCGAACACCCGGGAGCTGTTTTTT.

This clonotype was recorded many times. The V gene is TRBV6-5, the J gene TRBJ2-7, with 7 bases fitting TRBD2. The CDR3 spans 14 residues. V was clipped by 8 bases and J by 6 bases; unmatched bases: 13. Germline V CDR1 and CDR2: MNHEY, SVGAGI. CDR3 sequence (DNA): TGTGCCAGCTCAGGTCGAGCGGGAAGTGGCGAGCAGTACTTC. Translation: CASSGRAGSGEQYF.

This clonotype was found many times. J is TRBJ2-1 and V is TRBV11-2, with D uncertain. Germline V CDR1 and CDR2: SGHAT, FQNNGV. Trimming removed 4 bases at V and 5 bases at J, with 12 bases between. The CDR3 runs 14 residues. CDR3 in DNA: TGTGCCAGCAGCTATACTACCGGAGACAATGAGCAGTTCTTC. Encoded protein: CASSYTTGDNEQFF.

This clonotype has a single count. This sequence may be a read error, since a much larger clone differs from it by one base. The chain recombines TRBV6-1 with TRBJ2-2, with TRBD1 as a possible D gene (6 bases). Germline V gene sequence: CDR1 MNHNS, CDR2 SASEGT. V was cut by 4 bases and J by 3 bases, with 9 bases left in between. CDR3 length: 14 amino acids. CDR3 sequence (DNA): TGTGCCAGCAGTGGGACAGTACACACCGGGGAGCTGTTTTTT. Its translation is CASSGTVHTGELFF.

This chain joins TRBV11-2 and TRBJ2-7, with D possibly being TRBD2 (5 bases). Per germline, CDR1 SGHAT and CDR2 FQNNGV. V lost 5 bases and J 6 bases, leaving 17 bases between the germline ends. The CDR3 is made up of 14 amino acids. The CDR3 is CASSLSESLGEQYF. In nucleotides, the CDR3 is TGTGCCAGCAGCCTTAGCGAGAGCCTGGGCGAGCAGTACTTC.

To note about this clonotype: This could be a read error, since a much larger clone is one nucleotide away. The chain carries TRBV12-3 or TRBV12-4 and TRBJ2-1, with D uncertain. This CDR3 contains 12 residues. The CDR3 here is CTSSSKVAEQFF. The CDR3 nucleotides read TGTACCAGCAGCTCTAAGGTCGCGGAGCAGTTCTTC.

The chain has TRBV11-2 and TRBJ1-4; a weak D match, TRBD1 (6 bases). The CDR3 consists of 17 residues. The germline V and J ends were trimmed by 5 bases and 0 bases, with 16 bases remaining between them. Germline CDR1 and CDR2: SGHAT and FQNNGV. The CDR3 here is CASSLTRQAATNEKLFF. CDR3 nucleotides: TGTGCCAGCAGCCTCACCCGACAGGCTGCAACTAATGAAAAACTGTTTTTT.